These 17 T cell receptor beta chains share one sample of origin, sequenced in a study of blood T cell repertoires in COVID-19. Data came from immunoSEQ multiplex PCR; TCRdb stores just in-frame clones and leaves some out. The repertoire holds about 50,000 clones, around 85% seen once, with 6.5% in the top ten. Specimen: peripheral blood. The receptor source for this set is a man in his fifties or sixties with acute or convalescent COVID-19.

This chain joins TRBV7-8 and TRBJ2-7, with D possibly being TRBD1 (6 bases). V was shortened by 5 bases and J by 6 bases, with 20 bases between the two germline ends. The CDR3 extends over 15 amino acids. Germline values: CDR1 SGHVS, CDR2 FQNEAQ. CDR3 residues: CASSRLGAPTGEQYF. The CDR3 DNA is TGTGCCAGCAGCCGCCTGGGGGCCCCAACGGGCGAGCAGTACTTC.

The chain combines TRBV5-1 with TRBJ1-1; D perhaps matches TRBD1 (6 bases). Germline-derived CDR1 and CDR2 are SGHRS and YFSETQ. The ends were cut back, 4 bases at V and 1 base at J, with 14 bases in the middle. CDR3 length: 15 amino acids. DNA for the CDR3: TGCGCCAGCAGCCCTACAGGGTTGGGGAACACTGAAGCTTTCTTT. This codes for CASSPTGLGNTEAFF.

This rearrangement joins TRBV5-1 to TRBJ1-2, with a tentative D call TRBD1 (6 bases). This CDR3 spans 15 amino acids. The V end was cut by 3 bases, the J end by 1 base, with 13 bases between. CDR1 and CDR2 from the germline V gene are SGHRS and YFSETQ. The CDR3 bases are TGCGCCAGCAGCTCTCGGACAGATGTTAACTATGGCTACACCTTC. Its translation is CASSSRTDVNYGYTF. Based on the CDR3 plus reference TRBV5-1 and TRBJ1-2, the full variable domain is KAGVTQTPRYLIKTRGQQVTLSCSPISGHRSVSWYQQTPGQGLQFLFEYFSETQRNKGNFPGRFSGRQFSNSRSEMNVSTLELGDSALYLCASSSRTDVNYGYTFGSGTRLTVV.

The rearrangement joins TRBV5-6 to TRBJ2-2; 7 positions agree with TRBD1. The CDR3 is made up of 17 amino acids. Germline CDR1 SGHDT, CDR2 YYEEEE. The J segment lost 3 bases and the V segment lost 4 bases, leaving 12 bases of the junction unmatched. The CDR3 spells CASSPADRAPDTGELFF. For the CDR3, the DNA is TGTGCCAGCAGCCCCGCAGACAGGGCTCCTGACACCGGGGAGCTGTTTTTT.

The V call is TRBV21-1, the J call TRBJ2-1; the table calls TRBD1, which could not be checked here. TRBV21-1 is given as a pseudogene. This CDR3 has 12 residues. CDR3 loop: CATLKGVDEQFF. The CDR3 nucleotides read TGTGCCACCCTCAAGGGGGTGGATGAGCAGTTCTTC.

This chain connects TRBV28 to TRBJ1-6; D is unresolved. Trimming left V 6 bases short and J 14 bases short, with 17 bases between. The germline gives CDR1 MDHEN, CDR2 SYDVKM. CDR3 length equals 13 residues. Written as DNA, the CDR3 is TGTGCCAGCAGCCTGGGCCCCGCCGGGGCCCTCCACTTT. Amino acid sequence: CASSLGPAGALHF.

The V gene is TRBV28, the J gene TRBJ1-5; D possibly corresponds to TRBD1 (6 bases). Germline CDR1 MDHEN, CDR2 SYDVKM. Trimming cost V 7 bases and J 7 bases, with 20 bases left between them. The CDR3 spans 15 residues. CDR3 DNA: TGTGCCAGCACTAGATTAGACAGCGGGGGCCAGCCCCAGCATTTT. This gives the protein CASTRLDSGGQPQHF.

The chain recombines TRBV2 with TRBJ1-5, with 7 bases fitting TRBD1. V gave up 6 bases and J gave up 5 bases; unmatched junction bases: 4. From germline, CDR1 is SNHLY and CDR2 FYNNEI. The CDR3 runs to 13 residues. The CDR3 reads CASRVDRDQPQHF. CDR3 bases: TGTGCCAGCAGGGTCGACAGGGATCAGCCCCAGCATTTT.

In this sample, this clone turned up once. The chain links TRBV3-1 (or the pseudogene TRBV3-2) to TRBJ1-1; 10 bases line up with TRBD1. The CDR3 length is 15 residues. The V gene's germline CDR1 is LGHDT and CDR2 YNNKEL (reference sequence). V was clipped by 1 base and J by 1 base; unmatched bases: 0. The CDR3, as DNA: TGTGCCAGCAGCCAAGGACAGGGGGCGAACACTGAAGCTTTCTTT. Protein: CASSQGQGANTEAFF.

The chain employs TRBV6-5 and TRBJ2-1; a weak D match, TRBD1 (6 bases). The CDR3 runs to 15 residues. With 2 bases removed from V and 7 bases from J, the gap between germline ends came to 15 bases. From germline, CDR1 is MNHEY and CDR2 SVGAGI. CDR3 nucleotides: TGTGCCAGCAGTTACGTCAGGGGCGTTAGGAATGAGCAGTTCTTC. Amino acid sequence: CASSYVRGVRNEQFF.

The chain employs TRBV21-1 and TRBJ1-3; the listed D gene, TRBD1, was not tested against the DNA. TRBV21-1 represents a pseudogene. This CDR3 has 19 amino acids. This CDR3 reads CASSKRRQSTFLSGNTIYF. CDR3 nucleotides: TGTGCCAGCAGCAAAAGGAGACAGTCGACGTTTCTCTCTGGAAACACCATATATTTT.

This sequence joins TRBV29-1 and TRBJ2-7, with D unresolved. Germline lookup yields CDR1 SQVTM and CDR2 ANQGSEA. This CDR3 is 13 amino acids long. Trimming removed 3 bases from V and 2 bases from J, with 11 bases in between. The CDR3 loop reads CSVESEEPYEQYF. The CDR3 coding sequence is TGCAGCGTTGAGTCTGAGGAGCCCTACGAGCAGTACTTC.

This clone was detected only once. This rearrangement joins TRBV11-2 to TRBJ2-7, with 7 bases matching TRBD2. Germline CDR1 is SGHAT and CDR2 is FQNNGV. With 1 base clipped from V and 0 bases from J, the junction kept 9 bases outside the gene matches. This CDR3 comprises 17 residues. In DNA, the CDR3 is TGTGCCAGCAGCTTAGGCGGTTACGGGAGGATCTCCTACGAGCAGTACTTC. Translated: CASSLGGYGRISYEQYF. Combining the CDR3 with reference TRBV11-2 and TRBJ2-7 gives the whole variable domain EAGVAQSPRYKIIEKRQSVAFWCNPISGHATLYWYQQILGQGPKLLIQFQNNGVVDDSQLPKDRFSAERLKGVDSTLKIQPAKLEDSAVYLCASSLGGYGRISYEQYFGPGTRLTVT.

J is TRBJ1-4 and V is TRBV28; TRBD1 agrees at 8 bases. V lost 6 bases, J lost 6 bases, and 9 bases stayed unmatched. The CDR3 extends over 15 amino acids. Germline V gene lookup returns CDR1 MDHEN and CDR2 SYDVKM. CDR3 amino acids: CASSSLQGGYEKLFF. The CDR3 DNA sequence: TGTGCCAGCAGCTCATTACAGGGGGGTTATGAAAAACTGTTTTTT.

J is TRBJ2-2 and V is TRBV2; D might be TRBD1 (6 bases). Trimming took off 6 bases at V and 4 bases at J, with 12 bases between the two ends. CDR3 length: 14 residues. Germline lookup yields CDR1 SNHLY and CDR2 FYNNEI. The chain's CDR3 is CASRPTGSTGELFF. CDR3 in DNA: TGTGCCAGCAGGCCAACAGGGAGCACCGGGGAGCTGTTTTTT. Supplemented by reference TRBV2 and TRBJ2-2, the full variable domain reads EPEVTQTPSHQVTQMGQEVILRCVPISNHLYFYWYRQILGQKVEFLVSFYNNEISEKSEIFDDQFSVERPDGSNFTLKIRSTKLEDSAMYFCASRPTGSTGELFFGEGSRLTVL.

Comments on this clone: At one end the junction does not follow the germline gene, possibly because of a read error. The chain recombines TRBV7-7 with TRBJ2-2, with 8 bases matching TRBD1. The germline CDR1 and CDR2 sequences are SSHAT and FNYEAQ (reference sequence). The CDR3 length is 15 residues. The chain's CDR3 is CASSPGGPNTGELFF. Here the CDR3 DNA reads TGTGCTAGCAGCCCAGGGGGCCCGAACACCGGGGAGCTGTTTTTT.

The chain is built from TRBV27 and TRBJ2-2; D possibly corresponds to TRBD2 (6 bases). V dropped 5 bases and J dropped 5 bases, with 21 bases sitting between them. The germline V gene has CDR1 MNHEY and CDR2 SMNVEV (reference sequence). This CDR3 is 17 amino acids long. The CDR3 coding sequence is TGTGCCAGCAGTCGGGGGAGGAGGCAGGGCGGTACCGGGGAGCTGTTTTTT. The encoded protein is CASSRGRRQGGTGELFF.